The 17 T cell receptor beta chains below come from one sample, sequenced in a study of T cell repertoires in cytomegalovirus infection. TCRdb re-called the reads with MiXCR, one entry per CDR3 protein. The data contain a few hundred thousand distinct CDR3 sequences, about an eighth of them singletons. The sample comprised PBMCs. Source of these receptors: a human donor in good health (CMV status not recorded). Some clones in this sample may be carry-over from other donors' samples.

The chain links TRBV29-1 to TRBJ2-3, with 14 bases that match TRBD2. The V and J ends lost 6 bases and 0 bases, in that order; junction bases with no gene match: 5. Germline CDR1 and CDR2: SQVTM and ANQGSEA. The CDR3 covers 16 residues. CDR3 nucleotides: TGCAGCGTCAAAGGGACTAGCGGGGGTAGCACAGATACGCAGTATTTT. Its protein is CSVKGTSGGSTDTQYF.

This clonotype was counted at least ten times. This chain connects TRBV6-6 to TRBJ2-1; no firm D call. V was trimmed by 6 bases and J by 2 bases, leaving 14 bases between them. The germline V gene encodes CDR1 MNHNY and CDR2 SVGAGI (reference sequence). This CDR3 has 15 residues. The CDR3 is CASRPQRTTYNEQFF. The CDR3 DNA reads as TGTGCCAGCAGACCGCAGAGAACTACCTACAATGAGCAGTTCTTC.

This clonotype occurred many times. The chain employs TRBV7-6 and TRBJ2-1; 8 bases are shared with TRBD1. There are 15 residues in the CDR3. Germline V CDR1 and CDR2: SGHVS, FNYEAQ. V shed 4 bases and J 0 bases; nucleotides not matched to a gene: 2. The DNA for the CDR3 is TGTGCCAGCAGCTCAGACAGGGGCTCCTACAATGAGCAGTTCTTC. Translating it yields CASSSDRGSYNEQFF.

The chain is built from TRBV4-3 and TRBJ2-7; the D gene is possibly TRBD2 (6 bases). The CDR3 runs to 13 residues. Trimming left V 0 bases short and J 3 bases short, with 6 bases between. Germline values: CDR1 LGHNA, CDR2 YSLEER. The CDR3 is CASSQERDYEQYF. DNA of the CDR3: TGCGCCAGCAGCCAAGAGCGGGACTACGAGCAGTACTTC.

This clonotype was seen a handful of times. This chain joins TRBV12-3 or TRBV12-4 and TRBJ2-1; 7 bases map to TRBD2. CDR3 length equals 16 residues. J was trimmed by 4 bases and V by 3 bases; bases with no gene match: 9. The DNA of the CDR3 is TGTGCCAGCAGTTTCCTGGCGGGGGTGAGTTACAATGAGCAGTTCTTC. This sequence encodes CASSFLAGVSYNEQFF.

This clonotype has only a few counts. V and J are TRBV25-1 and TRBJ2-1, with 12 nucleotides matching TRBD1. Trimming cost V 4 bases and J 9 bases; bases outside gene matches: 10. The CDR3 is 16 amino acids. Germline V gene sequence: CDR1 MGHDK, CDR2 SYGVNS. The CDR3 bases are TGTGCCAGCAGTGCCTACTCCGGGACAGGGGGCCCTGAGCAGTTCTTC. Translated: CASSAYSGTGGPEQFF.

In this sample, this clonotype turned up a few times. The chain uses TRBV19 and TRBJ2-7, with TRBD1 as a possible D gene (6 bases). Germline V gives CDR1 LNHDA, CDR2 SQIVND (reference sequence). V lost 3 bases and J 2 bases, leaving 11 bases between the germline ends. This CDR3 spans 14 amino acids. This CDR3 reads CASSIQDSTYEQYF. CDR3 coding DNA: TGTGCCAGTAGTATTCAGGACAGTACCTACGAGCAGTACTTC.

The sample holds a few counts of this clonotype. The genes are TRBV29-1 and TRBJ1-2; no firm D call. From germline, CDR1 is SQVTM and CDR2 ANQGSEA. This CDR3 is 12 amino acids long. The germline V and J ends were trimmed by 7 bases and 4 bases, with 13 bases remaining between them. CDR3 sequence reads: CSAGREGYGYTF. The CDR3 DNA follows: TGCAGCGCCGGGCGGGAGGGCTATGGCTACACCTTC.

This clonotype occurred a few times. J is TRBJ2-6 and V is TRBV9, with TRBD1 as a possible D gene (5 bases). The V gene lost 3 bases and the J gene lost 0 bases, with 10 bases spanning the gap. This CDR3 region has 16 residues. Germline V gene lookup returns CDR1 SGDLS and CDR2 YYNGEE. CDR3: CASSADRVSGANVLTF. DNA for the CDR3: TGTGCCAGCAGCGCCGACAGAGTCTCTGGGGCCAACGTCCTGACTTTC.

This clonotype was observed at least ten times. This chain links TRBV10-3 with TRBJ1-1; D call uncertain. The CDR3 sequence is 17 residues long. The V and J ends lost 0 bases and 7 bases respectively, with 21 bases between them. The germline V gene has CDR1 ENHRY and CDR2 SYGVKD. DNA for the CDR3: TGTGCCATCAGTGAGTCGCCGGTAGTGACCATTTACGGTGAAGCTTTCTTT. Encoded protein: CAISESPVVTIYGEAFF.

This clonotype showed up just a few times. The chain employs TRBV28 and TRBJ2-3; D remains ambiguous. This CDR3 has 12 residues. V was shortened by 10 bases and J by 2 bases, with 10 bases between the two germline ends. Germline loops: CDR1 MDHEN, CDR2 SYDVKM. CDR3 nucleotide sequence: TGTGCCACCCAGTTCCCCACAGATACGCAGTATTTT. This encodes CATQFPTDTQYF.

V gene TRBV10-3 combines with J gene TRBJ2-1; 8 nucleotides agree with TRBD1. Per the germline V gene, CDR1 is ENHRY and CDR2 is SYGVKD. After removal of 6 bases from V and 7 bases from J, the junction contained 5 bases not matched to a gene. There are 13 residues in the CDR3. CDR3 region: CAISPDRDNEQFF. The CDR3 DNA reads TGTGCCATCAGCCCGGACAGGGATAATGAGCAGTTCTTC.

This clonotype has at least ten counts. The chain couples TRBV28 to TRBJ2-3, with D maybe TRBD2 (6 bases). The CDR3 consists of 13 residues. Germline-derived CDR1 and CDR2 are MDHEN and SYDVKM. Trimming took off 5 bases at V and 13 bases at J, with 19 bases between the two ends. The CDR3 DNA follows: TGTGCCAGCAGTATCCCCACGGGGGATCTTAAGTATTTT. Translating gives CASSIPTGDLKYF.

The chain combines TRBV2 with TRBJ2-3, with D maybe TRBD2 (7 bases). The CDR3 has 14 amino acids. CDR1 and CDR2 (germline): SNHLY, FYNNEI. Here the CDR3 reads CAGGGGASTDTQYF. The CDR3 DNA reads TGTGCAGGGGGGGGGGGGGCTAGCACAGATACGCAGTATTTT.

This clonotype has at least ten counts. The rearrangement joins TRBV7-2 to TRBJ2-5; 15 bases map to TRBD2. The CDR3 totals 18 residues. The V gene's germline CDR1 is SGHTA and CDR2 FQGNSA. V gave up 5 bases and J gave up 3 bases; unmatched junction bases: 10. The CDR3 nucleotides read TGTGCCAGCAGCCCTAGGACTAGCGGGAGGGCCTTAGAAGAGACCCAGTACTTC. Translating gives CASSPRTSGRALEETQYF.

V usage is TRBV5-1 and J usage is TRBJ2-7; TRBD2 is a possible D gene (7 bases). The germline gives CDR1 SGHRS, CDR2 YFSETQ. Trimming removed 3 bases from V and 6 bases from J, with 19 bases in between. The CDR3 runs 15 residues. CDR3 region: CASSSSGGGHTEQYF. In DNA, the CDR3 is TGCGCCAGCAGCTCCTCTGGGGGGGGCCATACCGAGCAGTACTTC.

This clonotype was counted many times. This chain links TRBV7-9 with TRBJ2-3; D is uncertain. V was cut by 1 base and J by 0 bases, with 5 bases left in between. Looked up from germline, CDR1 is SEHNR and CDR2 is FQNEAQ (reference sequence). CDR3 length equals 14 residues. CDR3 loop: CASSLDRSTDTQYF. The CDR3, as DNA: TGTGCCAGCAGCTTAGATAGGAGCACAGATACGCAGTATTTT.